These T cell receptor beta chains were read from a single sample in a study of CD8 T cells in Susac syndrome. Via MiXCR, TCRdb re-called the immunoSEQ multiplex PCR reads, giving one row per CDR3 protein. The table shows around 170,000 distinct CDR3 sequences, with approximately 95% occurring only once. Sequenced input: CD8+ T cells from PBMCs. These receptors came from a human donor with multiple sclerosis. Both conserved end residues are part of each CDR3. The D gene is left open where the match is weak. Some rows have no size entry. The others give once, few or many, or a class for an expanded clone.

v_call: TRBV14; clone_size: NA; j_call: TRBJ1-5; d_call: TRBD1; cdr3_aa: CASSPGGDWTQPQHF; cdr3_nt: TGTGCCAGCAGCCCAGGGGGAGATTGGACTCAGCCCCAGCATTTT
v_call: TRBV2; clone_size: NA; j_call: TRBJ2-6; d_call: NA; cdr3_aa: CASSEVQGWESGANVLTF; cdr3_nt: TGTGCCAGCAGTGAAGTTCAGGGATGGGAATCTGGGGCCAACGTCCTGACTTTC
v_call: TRBV9; clone_size: NA; j_call: TRBJ1-2; d_call: TRBD1; cdr3_aa: CASSQGTGLYGYTF; cdr3_nt: TGTGCCAGCAGCCAAGGGACAGGGCTCTATGGCTACACCTTC
v_call: TRBV27; clone_size: NA; j_call: TRBJ1-5; d_call: NA; cdr3_aa: CASKGGNQPQHF; cdr3_nt: TGTGCCAGCAAGGGGGGAAATCAGCCCCAGCATTTT
v_call: TRBV6-5; clone_size: NA; j_call: TRBJ1-5; d_call: NA; cdr3_aa: CASRRQRGDQPQHF; cdr3_nt: TGTGCCAGCAGACGTCAACGCGGGGATCAGCCCCAGCATTTT
v_call: TRBV15; clone_size: NA; j_call: TRBJ1-5; d_call: NA; cdr3_aa: CATSREMRGHNQPQHF; cdr3_nt: TGTGCCACCAGCAGAGAAATGAGGGGACACAATCAGCCCCAGCATTTT
v_call: TRBV28; clone_size: NA; j_call: TRBJ2-1; d_call: TRBD2; cdr3_aa: CASSLAGGGNEQFF; cdr3_nt: TGTGCCAGCAGTTTGGCGGGCGGGGGTAATGAGCAGTTCTTC
v_call: TRBV9; clone_size: NA; j_call: TRBJ1-5; d_call: TRBD1; cdr3_aa: CASSGGDSNQPQHF; cdr3_nt: TGTGCCAGCAGCGGGGGGGACAGTAATCAGCCCCAGCATTTT
v_call: TRBV5-6; clone_size: few; j_call: TRBJ2-7; d_call: NA; cdr3_aa: CASSEGGSYEQYF; cdr3_nt: TGTGCCAGCTCAGAAGGGGGGTCCTACGAGCAGTACTTC
v_call: TRBV9; clone_size: NA; j_call: TRBJ2-3; d_call: TRBD2; cdr3_aa: CASSPHSSGEEDTQYF; cdr3_nt: TGTGCCAGCAGCCCTCACTCTAGCGGGGAGGAGGATACGCAGTATTTT
v_call: TRBV27; clone_size: NA; j_call: TRBJ2-1; d_call: TRBD2; cdr3_aa: CASGLGGRGNEQFF; cdr3_nt: TGTGCCAGCGGGTTGGGCGGGAGAGGAAATGAGCAGTTCTTC
v_call: TRBV9; clone_size: NA; j_call: TRBJ2-7; d_call: NA; cdr3_aa: CASSPGRFEFEQYF; cdr3_nt: TGTGCCAGCAGCCCCGGTCGATTCGAGTTCGAGCAGTACTTC
v_call: TRBV20-1; clone_size: NA; j_call: TRBJ2-1; d_call: TRBD2; cdr3_aa: CSASERGGRVYNEQFF; cdr3_nt: TGCAGTGCTAGCGAGCGGGGGGGCAGGGTCTACAATGAGCAGTTCTTC
v_call: TRBV12-3/TRBV12-4; clone_size: NA; j_call: TRBJ2-4; d_call: NA; cdr3_aa: CASSFLDTDIQYF; cdr3_nt: TGTGCCAGCAGTTTCTTGGATACGGACATTCAGTACTTC
v_call: TRBV7-9; clone_size: NA; j_call: TRBJ2-1; d_call: NA; cdr3_aa: CASSLNRAHNEQFF; cdr3_nt: TGTGCCAGCAGCTTAAACCGGGCCCACAATGAGCAGTTCTTC
v_call: TRBV5-1; clone_size: NA; j_call: TRBJ1-2; d_call: NA; cdr3_aa: CASSLSREGFYGYTF; cdr3_nt: TGCGCCAGCAGCTTGTCGAGGGAGGGGTTCTATGGCTACACCTTC
v_call: TRBV28; clone_size: NA; j_call: TRBJ2-1; d_call: NA; cdr3_aa: CASSFQNRIYNEQFF; cdr3_nt: TGTGCCAGCAGTTTCCAAAACCGAATATACAATGAGCAGTTCTTC
v_call: TRBV5-6; clone_size: NA; j_call: TRBJ2-7; d_call: NA; cdr3_aa: CASSLEGVRRSYEQYF; cdr3_nt: TGTGCCAGCAGCTTGGAAGGCGTCAGGCGTTCCTACGAGCAGTACTTC
v_call: TRBV7-3; clone_size: NA; j_call: TRBJ2-1; d_call: NA; cdr3_aa: CASSSNRDEQFF; cdr3_nt: TGTGCCAGCAGCTCTAATAGGGATGAGCAGTTCTTC
v_call: TRBV9; clone_size: NA; j_call: TRBJ2-1; d_call: NA; cdr3_aa: CASSVSLNEQFF; cdr3_nt: TGTGCCAGCAGCGTAAGCCTCAATGAGCAGTTCTTC
v_call: TRBV13; clone_size: NA; j_call: TRBJ2-4; d_call: NA; cdr3_aa: CASSLGTGSKNIQYF; cdr3_nt: TGTGCCAGCAGCTTGGGTACAGGGTCCAAAAACATTCAGTACTTC
v_call: TRBV12-3/TRBV12-4; clone_size: NA; j_call: TRBJ2-1; d_call: NA; cdr3_aa: CASSPSSTLAQSYNEQFF; cdr3_nt: TGTGCCAGCAGCCCATCGTCGACCTTAGCGCAATCCTACAATGAGCAGTTCTTC
v_call: TRBV7-9; clone_size: NA; j_call: TRBJ2-1; d_call: NA; cdr3_aa: CASSLQTRGEQFF; cdr3_nt: TGTGCCAGCAGCCTGCAAACCAGGGGTGAGCAGTTCTTC
v_call: TRBV20-1; clone_size: NA; j_call: TRBJ2-3; d_call: NA; cdr3_aa: CSARALGRTMTTSTDTQYF; cdr3_nt: TGCAGTGCTAGAGCCCTGGGCAGGACGATGACTACTAGCACAGATACGCAGTATTTT
v_call: TRBV15; clone_size: NA; j_call: TRBJ2-7; d_call: TRBD1; cdr3_aa: CATGRDRGSYEQYF; cdr3_nt: TGTGCCACTGGAAGGGACAGGGGGTCCTACGAGCAGTACTTC
v_call: TRBV30; clone_size: NA; j_call: TRBJ2-7; d_call: TRBD1; cdr3_aa: CAWSEGQGPYEQYF; cdr3_nt: TGTGCCTGGAGTGAGGGACAGGGTCCCTACGAGCAGTACTTC
v_call: TRBV2; clone_size: NA; j_call: TRBJ1-2; d_call: NA; cdr3_aa: CASRNDSGLIYGYTF; cdr3_nt: TGTGCCAGCAGGAACGACAGCGGGCTTATCTATGGCTACACCTTC
v_call: TRBV28; clone_size: NA; j_call: TRBJ1-2; d_call: NA; cdr3_aa: CASSLTGPGYTF; cdr3_nt: TGTGCCAGCAGCTTAACGGGGCCAGGCTACACCTTC
v_call: TRBV29-1; clone_size: NA; j_call: TRBJ2-7; d_call: TRBD1; cdr3_aa: CSVGTGGEQYF; cdr3_nt: TGCAGCGTAGGGACAGGCGGCGAGCAGTACTTC
v_call: TRBV30; clone_size: NA; j_call: TRBJ1-4; d_call: TRBD1; cdr3_aa: CAWREDRGDEKLFF; cdr3_nt: TGTGCCTGGAGAGAGGACAGGGGAGATGAAAAACTGTTTTTT
v_call: TRBV20-1; clone_size: NA; j_call: TRBJ1-1; d_call: NA; cdr3_aa: CSAIRGMNTEAFF; cdr3_nt: TGCAGTGCTATCCGGGGGATGAACACTGAAGCTTTCTTT
v_call: TRBV7-9; clone_size: few; j_call: TRBJ2-1; d_call: TRBD2; cdr3_aa: CASSWGGNEQFF; cdr3_nt: TGTGCCAGCAGCTGGGGGGGGAATGAGCAGTTCTTC
v_call: TRBV29-1; clone_size: few; j_call: TRBJ2-7; d_call: NA; cdr3_aa: CSVEWDNSYEQYF; cdr3_nt: TGCAGCGTTGAATGGGACAACTCCTACGAGCAGTACTTC
v_call: TRBV29-1; clone_size: NA; j_call: TRBJ1-5; d_call: NA; cdr3_aa: CSVRLDSTEQPQHF; cdr3_nt: TGCAGCGTCCGATTAGACAGCACCGAGCAGCCCCAGCATTTT
v_call: TRBV3-1; clone_size: NA; j_call: TRBJ2-3; d_call: NA; cdr3_aa: CASSQDDRDTQYF; cdr3_nt: TGTGCCAGCAGCCAAGATGATCGGGATACGCAGTATTTT
v_call: TRBV9; clone_size: NA; j_call: TRBJ2-1; d_call: TRBD2; cdr3_aa: CASSVRGGGAGSYNEQFF; cdr3_nt: TGTGCCAGCAGCGTAAGAGGCGGGGGGGCCGGATCCTACAATGAGCAGTTCTTC
v_call: TRBV14; clone_size: NA; j_call: TRBJ2-3; d_call: NA; cdr3_aa: CASSQGPGRGSSTDTQYF; cdr3_nt: TGTGCCAGCAGCCAAGGTCCCGGCAGGGGATCTAGCACAGATACGCAGTATTTT
v_call: TRBV30; clone_size: once; j_call: TRBJ2-7; d_call: NA; cdr3_aa: CAWSVTASRHEQYF; cdr3_nt: TGTGCCTGGAGTGTAACGGCTAGCCGACACGAGCAGTACTTC
v_call: TRBV4-2; clone_size: NA; j_call: TRBJ1-1; d_call: NA; cdr3_aa: CASSHSGGDTEAFF; cdr3_nt: TGTGCCAGCAGCCACTCTGGGGGAGACACTGAAGCTTTCTTT
v_call: TRBV27; clone_size: once; j_call: TRBJ1-2; d_call: TRBD1; cdr3_aa: CASSNLRDSPNYGYTF; cdr3_nt: TGTGCCAGCAGCAACCTCCGGGACAGTCCTAACTATGGCTACACCTTC
v_call: TRBV20-1; clone_size: NA; j_call: TRBJ2-1; d_call: TRBD2; cdr3_aa: CSATGGLAPNEQFF; cdr3_nt: TGCAGTGCTACGGGGGGACTCGCCCCCAATGAGCAGTTCTTC
v_call: TRBV20-1; clone_size: NA; j_call: TRBJ1-2; d_call: NA; cdr3_aa: CSATRIESYGYTF; cdr3_nt: TGCAGTGCTACCCGGATAGAGAGTTATGGCTACACCTTC
v_call: TRBV30; clone_size: NA; j_call: TRBJ2-7; d_call: NA; cdr3_aa: CAWTDRDFYEQYF; cdr3_nt: TGTGCCTGGACCGACAGGGACTTCTACGAGCAGTACTTC
v_call: TRBV29-1; clone_size: NA; j_call: TRBJ1-2; d_call: TRBD1; cdr3_aa: CSVAGQGIYGYTF; cdr3_nt: TGCAGCGTTGCGGGACAGGGGATTTATGGCTACACCTTC
v_call: TRBV13; clone_size: NA; j_call: TRBJ2-3; d_call: NA; cdr3_aa: CASSGSTDTQYF; cdr3_nt: TGTGCCAGCAGCGGTAGCACAGATACGCAGTATTTT
v_call: TRBV30; clone_size: NA; j_call: TRBJ2-3; d_call: TRBD2; cdr3_aa: CAWSPSGTLDTQYF; cdr3_nt: TGTGCCTGGAGTCCTAGCGGGACCCTAGATACGCAGTATTTT
v_call: TRBV19; clone_size: NA; j_call: TRBJ1-5; d_call: NA; cdr3_aa: CASSILGDQPQHF; cdr3_nt: TGTGCCAGTAGTATTTTAGGGGACCAGCCCCAGCATTTT
v_call: TRBV12-3/TRBV12-4; clone_size: once; j_call: TRBJ2-3; d_call: TRBD1; cdr3_aa: CASSLARGTGMSTDTQYF; cdr3_nt: TGTGCCAGCAGTTTAGCGCGGGGGACAGGGATGAGTACAGATACGCAGTATTTT
v_call: TRBV29-1; clone_size: NA; j_call: TRBJ2-2; d_call: NA; cdr3_aa: CSPQTRSCTGELFF; cdr3_nt: TGCAGCCCCCAGACCCGGTCGTGCACCGGGGAGCTGTTTTTT
v_call: TRBV29-1; clone_size: NA; j_call: TRBJ2-3; d_call: NA; cdr3_aa: CSVWTDTQYF; cdr3_nt: TGCAGCGTTTGGACAGATACGCAGTATTTT
v_call: TRBV20-1; clone_size: NA; j_call: TRBJ2-1; d_call: NA; cdr3_aa: CSAREGLNEQFF; cdr3_nt: TGCAGTGCTAGAGAGGGCCTCAATGAGCAGTTCTTC